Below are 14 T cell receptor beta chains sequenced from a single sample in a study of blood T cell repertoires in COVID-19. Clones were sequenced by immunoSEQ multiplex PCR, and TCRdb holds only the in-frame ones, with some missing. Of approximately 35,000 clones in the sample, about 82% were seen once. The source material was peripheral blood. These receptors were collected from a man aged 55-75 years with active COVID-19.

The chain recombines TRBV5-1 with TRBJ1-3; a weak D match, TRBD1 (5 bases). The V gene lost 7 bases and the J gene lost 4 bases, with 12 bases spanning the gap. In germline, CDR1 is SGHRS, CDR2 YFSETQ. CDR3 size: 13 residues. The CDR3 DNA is TGCGCCAGCTCAGAAGACAGCGGAAACACCATATATTTT. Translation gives CASSEDSGNTIYF.

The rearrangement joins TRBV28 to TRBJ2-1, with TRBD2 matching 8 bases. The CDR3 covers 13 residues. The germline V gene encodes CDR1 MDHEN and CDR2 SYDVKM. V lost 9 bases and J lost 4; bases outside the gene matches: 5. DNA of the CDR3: TGTGCCAGTATCGCGGGAGGTTACAATGAGCAGTTCTTC. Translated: CASIAGGYNEQFF.

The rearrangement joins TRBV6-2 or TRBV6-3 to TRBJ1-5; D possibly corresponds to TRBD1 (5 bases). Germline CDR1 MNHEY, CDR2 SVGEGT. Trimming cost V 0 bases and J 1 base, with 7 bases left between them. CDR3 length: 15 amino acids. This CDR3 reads CASSYSGGSNQPQHF. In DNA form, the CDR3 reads TGTGCCAGCAGTTACTCGGGGGGGAGCAATCAGCCCCAGCATTTT.

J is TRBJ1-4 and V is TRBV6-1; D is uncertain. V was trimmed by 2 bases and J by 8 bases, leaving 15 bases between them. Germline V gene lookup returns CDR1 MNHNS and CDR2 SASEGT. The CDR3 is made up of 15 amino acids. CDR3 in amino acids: CASSEFGPSPEKLFF. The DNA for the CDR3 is TGTGCCAGCAGTGAATTTGGGCCCTCCCCGGAAAAACTGTTTTTT.

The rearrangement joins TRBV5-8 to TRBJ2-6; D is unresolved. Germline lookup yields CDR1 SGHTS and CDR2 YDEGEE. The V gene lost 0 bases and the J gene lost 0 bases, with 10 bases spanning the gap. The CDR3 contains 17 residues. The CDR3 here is CASSLGALISGANVLTF. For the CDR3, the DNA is TGTGCCAGCAGCTTGGGGGCTCTGATCTCTGGGGCCAACGTCCTGACTTTC. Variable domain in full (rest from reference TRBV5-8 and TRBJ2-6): EAGVTQSPTHLIKTRGQQATLRCSPISGHTSVYWYQQALGLGLQFLLWYDEGEERNRGNFPPRFSGRQFPNYSSELNVNALELEDSALYLCASSLGALISGANVLTFGAGSRLTVL.

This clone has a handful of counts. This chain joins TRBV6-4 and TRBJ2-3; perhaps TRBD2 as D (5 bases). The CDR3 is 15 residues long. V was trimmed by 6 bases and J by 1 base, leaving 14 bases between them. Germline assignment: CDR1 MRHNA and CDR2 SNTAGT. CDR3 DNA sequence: TGTGCCAGCAGCAGCGGCGAATCCGGCACAGATACGCAGTATTTT. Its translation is CASSSGESGTDTQYF.

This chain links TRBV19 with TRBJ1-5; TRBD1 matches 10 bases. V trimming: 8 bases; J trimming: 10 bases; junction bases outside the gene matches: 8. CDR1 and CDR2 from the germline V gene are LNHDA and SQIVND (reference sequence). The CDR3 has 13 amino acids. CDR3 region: CASSDRGQVPQHF. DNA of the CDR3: TGTGCCAGTTCCGACAGGGGGCAGGTTCCCCAGCATTTT.

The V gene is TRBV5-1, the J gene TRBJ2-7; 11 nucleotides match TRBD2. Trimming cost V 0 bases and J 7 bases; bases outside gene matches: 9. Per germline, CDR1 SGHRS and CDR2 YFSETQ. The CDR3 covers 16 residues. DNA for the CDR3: TGCGCCAGCAGCTTGGCCGGGACTAGCGGAATACGGGAGCAGTACTTC. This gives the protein CASSLAGTSGIREQYF.

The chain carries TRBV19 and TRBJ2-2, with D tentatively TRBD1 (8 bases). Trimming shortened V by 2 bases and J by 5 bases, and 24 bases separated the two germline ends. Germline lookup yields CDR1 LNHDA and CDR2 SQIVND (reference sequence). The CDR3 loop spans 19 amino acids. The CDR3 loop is CASSIRTGRGTGATGELFF. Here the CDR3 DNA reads TGTGCCAGTAGTATAAGGACAGGGAGGGGAACGGGGGCTACCGGGGAGCTGTTTTTT. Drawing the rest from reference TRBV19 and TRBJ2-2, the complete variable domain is DGGITQSPKYLFRKEGQNVTLSCEQNLNHDAMYWYRQDPGQGLRLIYYSQIVNDFQKGDIAEGYSVSREKKESFPLTVTSAQKNPTAFYLCASSIRTGRGTGATGELFFGEGSRLTVL.

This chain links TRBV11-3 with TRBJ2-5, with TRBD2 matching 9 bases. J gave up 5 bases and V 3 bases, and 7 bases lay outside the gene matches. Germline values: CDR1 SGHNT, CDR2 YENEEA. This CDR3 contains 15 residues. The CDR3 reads CASSFSGGLRETQYF. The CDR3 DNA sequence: TGTGCCAGCAGCTTTAGCGGGGGATTAAGGGAGACCCAGTACTTC.

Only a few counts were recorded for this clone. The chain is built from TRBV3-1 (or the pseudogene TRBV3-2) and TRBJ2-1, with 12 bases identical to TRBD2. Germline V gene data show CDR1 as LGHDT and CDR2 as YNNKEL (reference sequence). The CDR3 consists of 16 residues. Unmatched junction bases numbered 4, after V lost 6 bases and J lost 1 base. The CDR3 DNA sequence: TGTGCCAGCAGTCAGGGACTAGCGGGTTCCTACAATGAGCAGTTCTTC. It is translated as CASSQGLAGSYNEQFF.

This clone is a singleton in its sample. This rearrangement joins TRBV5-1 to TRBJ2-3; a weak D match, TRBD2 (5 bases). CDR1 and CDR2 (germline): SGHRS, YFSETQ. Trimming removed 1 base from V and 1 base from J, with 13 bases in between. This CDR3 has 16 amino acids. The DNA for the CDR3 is TGCGCCAGCAGCTTGAATGCGGGCGCCGGCACAGATACGCAGTATTTT. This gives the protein CASSLNAGAGTDTQYF.

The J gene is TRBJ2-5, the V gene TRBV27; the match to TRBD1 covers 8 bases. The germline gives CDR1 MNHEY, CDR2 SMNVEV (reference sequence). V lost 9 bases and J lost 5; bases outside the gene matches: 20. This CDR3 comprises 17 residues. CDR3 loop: CASSGGWGTQDRETQYF. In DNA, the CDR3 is TGTGCCAGTTCAGGGGGCTGGGGAACACAGGATCGGGAGACCCAGTACTTC.

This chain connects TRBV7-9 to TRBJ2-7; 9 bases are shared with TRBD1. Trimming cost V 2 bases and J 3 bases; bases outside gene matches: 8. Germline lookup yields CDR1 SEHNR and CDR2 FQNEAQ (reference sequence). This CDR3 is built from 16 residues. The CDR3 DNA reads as TGTGCCAGCAGCTTATTTGGGACAGGGCTAAACTACGAGCAGTACGTC. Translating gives CASSLFGTGLNYEQYV.